Shown below are 21 T cell receptor beta chains from a single sample sequenced in a study of technical replicates of blood from a handful of donors. Produced via immunoSEQ multiplex PCR; TCRdb's table is partial and in-frame only. The sample shows about 83,000 clones, just over 90% of them seen only once. Sequencing input: T cells isolated from PBMCs. These receptors all stem from a human donor in good health.

The chain links TRBV27 to TRBJ2-7; 7 nucleotides match TRBD2. Trimming cost V 6 bases and J 3 bases; bases outside gene matches: 2. This CDR3 is 12 amino acids long. Germline lookup yields CDR1 MNHEY and CDR2 SMNVEV (reference sequence). The CDR3: CASRGGNYEQYF. The DNA for the CDR3 is TGTGCCAGCAGGGGGGGGAACTACGAGCAGTACTTC.

J is TRBJ2-1 and V is TRBV9; 7 bases match TRBD2. Per germline, CDR1 SGDLS and CDR2 YYNGEE. CDR3 size: 15 residues. V was clipped by 3 bases and J by 4 bases; unmatched bases: 7. The DNA for the CDR3 is TGTGCCAGCAGCGGGGGGGGTAATGAGTACAATGAGCAGTTCTTC. This gives the protein CASSGGGNEYNEQFF.

The chain uses TRBV30 and TRBJ1-5; D possibly corresponds to TRBD1 (6 bases). This CDR3 contains 13 residues. Germline CDR1 GTSNPN, CDR2 SVGIG (reference sequence). Between the trimmed V and J ends, which lost 1 base and 6 bases, there was a span of 10 bases. The CDR3 loop reads CAWSGGPSQPQHF. The DNA for the CDR3 is TGTGCCTGGAGTGGGGGGCCCAGTCAGCCCCAGCATTTT. Complete variable domain (other parts from reference TRBV30 and TRBJ1-5): SQTIHQWPATLVQPVGSPLSLECTVEGTSNPNLYWYRQAAGRGLQLLFYSVGIGQISSEVPQNLSASRPQDRQFILSSKKLLLSDSGFYLCAWSGGPSQPQHFGDGTRLSIL.

The rearrangement links TRBV4-1 to TRBJ2-7, with TRBD2 matching 8 bases. The CDR3 contains 17 residues. From germline, CDR1 is MGHRA and CDR2 YSYEKL. The junction had 12 bases not matched to a gene; V was cut back by 0 bases and J by 5 bases. The CDR3 bases are TGCGCCAGCAGCCAAGATCAGAACGGGAGGGCCGGCGACGAGCAGTACTTC. This codes for CASSQDQNGRAGDEQYF.

The chain is built from TRBV2 and TRBJ2-5; 7 nucleotides align to TRBD1. The CDR3 contains 14 residues. The trim removed 4 bases at V and 4 bases at J, leaving 6 bases unmatched. CDR1 and CDR2 (germline): SNHLY, FYNNEI. The CDR3 region has the DNA TGTGCCAGCAGTGCAGACACAGGGGCAGAGACCCAGTACTTC. Its translation: CASSADTGAETQYF.

This chain joins TRBV7-7 and TRBJ2-5, with a tentative D call TRBD2 (6 bases). The CDR3 is made up of 13 amino acids. The V end was cut by 5 bases, the J end by 3 bases, with 10 bases between. Per germline, CDR1 SSHAT and CDR2 FNYEAQ (reference sequence). CDR3 nucleotide sequence: TGTGCCAGCAGCCAAGGACTAAAAGAGACCCAGTACTTC. It translates to CASSQGLKETQYF.

The rearrangement uses TRBV7-9 and TRBJ2-1, with D uncertain. CDR1 is SEHNR, CDR2 FQNEAQ, per germline (reference sequence). The CDR3 spans 12 residues. V dropped 6 bases and J dropped 9 bases, with 12 bases sitting between them. DNA for the CDR3: TGTGCCAGCAGGCTCTCAGGAACTGAGCAGTTCTTC. Its protein product is CASRLSGTEQFF.

The chain employs TRBV30 and TRBJ1-4, with D perhaps TRBD1 (5 bases). Germline V gene lookup returns CDR1 GTSNPN and CDR2 SVGIG (reference sequence). Trimming shortened V by 4 bases and J by 7 bases, and 10 bases separated the two germline ends. The CDR3 has 12 residues. The DNA of the CDR3 is TGTGCCTGGAAGGGGTCTATTGAAAAACTGTTTTTT. Translation gives CAWKGSIEKLFF.

V gene TRBV13 combines with J gene TRBJ1-1; 9 bases match TRBD1. Losses at the gene ends were 1 base for V and 5 bases for J; bases not matched to a gene: 11. Germline V lookup: CDR1 PRHDT, CDR2 FYEKMQ (reference sequence). The CDR3 length is 17 residues. The CDR3 sequence: CASSLAGRDRAITEAFF. The DNA for the CDR3 is TGTGCCAGCAGCTTAGCCGGAAGGGACAGGGCTATAACTGAAGCTTTCTTT.

The chain employs TRBV6-6 and TRBJ2-5; 7 nucleotides line up with TRBD1. The CDR3 has 14 residues. Germline V gives CDR1 MNHNY, CDR2 SVGAGI (reference sequence). V lost 4 bases to trimming and J lost 5 bases; unmatched junction nucleotides: 7. The CDR3 loop is CASSSGQVLETQYF. CDR3 in DNA: TGTGCCAGCAGTTCCGGACAGGTTCTGGAGACCCAGTACTTC.

The V call is TRBV7-9, the J call TRBJ2-7, with 7 positions matching TRBD1. Germline V gene data show CDR1 as SEHNR and CDR2 as FQNEAQ (reference sequence). CDR3 size: 15 residues. V shed 4 bases, J shed 3 bases, and the junction held 9 bases outside the gene matches. The CDR3 DNA is TGTGCCAGCAGCTCAACCGGGACAGCTTTCTACGAGCAGTACTTC. This codes for CASSSTGTAFYEQYF. The full variable domain, rest sourced from reference TRBV7-9 and TRBJ2-7, is DTGVSQNPRHKITKRGQNVTFRCDPISEHNRLYWYRQTLGQGPEFLTYFQNEAQLEKSRLLSDRFSAERPKGSFSTLEIQRTEQGDSAMYLCASSSTGTAFYEQYFGPGTRLTVT.

The chain couples TRBV18 to TRBJ1-1; no reliable D call. The CDR3 is 13 amino acids. CDR1 is KGHSH, CDR2 LQKENI, per germline. V lost 4 bases and J 4 bases, leaving 10 bases between the germline ends. DNA of the CDR3: TGTGCCAGCTCACATGGGGAGTCCACTGAAGCTTTCTTT. This sequence encodes CASSHGESTEAFF.

The chain links TRBV28 to TRBJ2-7; 10 bases agree with TRBD2. Per germline, CDR1 MDHEN and CDR2 SYDVKM. After removal of 6 bases from V and 4 bases from J, the junction contained 12 bases not matched to a gene. The CDR3 consists of 16 residues. The CDR3 reads CASSPGGSGRRYEQYF. The CDR3 region has the DNA TGTGCCAGCAGCCCCGGGGGTAGCGGGAGGAGGTACGAGCAGTACTTC.

This clone was seen only a few times. V gene TRBV7-9 combines with J gene TRBJ2-1; TRBD1 matches 7 bases. The CDR3 is made up of 15 amino acids. Germline assignment: CDR1 SEHNR and CDR2 FQNEAQ (reference sequence). V lost 4 bases, J lost 2 bases, and 5 bases stayed unmatched. The CDR3 coding sequence is TGTGCCAGCAGCTCCACAGGGGCCCCCTACAATGAGCAGTTCTTC. It encodes CASSSTGAPYNEQFF.

The chain joins TRBV6-1 to TRBJ2-1; 8 nucleotides match TRBD1. Per the germline V gene, CDR1 is MNHNS and CDR2 is SASEGT. J gave up 7 bases and V 4 bases, and 9 bases lay outside the gene matches. The CDR3 consists of 15 residues. Here the CDR3 reads CASSVSTGVLNEQFF. CDR3 DNA sequence: TGTGCCAGCAGTGTCTCGACAGGGGTCTTGAATGAGCAGTTCTTC.

The chain is built from TRBV2 and TRBJ2-5; tentatively, D is TRBD1 (6 bases). Germline lookup yields CDR1 SNHLY and CDR2 FYNNEI. V was pared by 3 bases and J by 4 bases, with 18 bases between. The CDR3 extends over 16 amino acids. CDR3 coding DNA: TGTGCCAGCAGTGAGGGTCACAGGGATCGGCGAGAGACCCAGTACTTC. Its translation: CASSEGHRDRRETQYF.

The chain is built from TRBV5-1 and TRBJ2-3; the D is unclear. Trimming removed 2 bases from V and 0 bases from J, with 7 bases in between. The CDR3 totals 14 residues. Germline V gives CDR1 SGHRS, CDR2 YFSETQ. The CDR3 nucleotides read TGCGCCAGCAGCTTCACAAGTAGCACAGATACGCAGTATTTT. Residues: CASSFTSSTDTQYF.

The rearrangement links TRBV19 to TRBJ2-1, with 11 bases identical to TRBD2. The junction had 9 bases not matched to a gene; V was cut back by 4 bases and J by 7 bases. CDR1 and CDR2 from the germline V gene are LNHDA and SQIVND (reference sequence). The CDR3 has 16 residues. The DNA of the CDR3 is TGTGCCAGTAGTAGCCTACTAGCGGGAGAGTGGAATGAGCAGTTCTTC. It translates to CASSSLLAGEWNEQFF.

This clone was counted only a few times. The chain employs TRBV10-3 and TRBJ1-5; D gene unclear. V was trimmed by 0 bases and J by 1 base, leaving 7 bases between them. Germline CDR1 and CDR2: ENHRY and SYGVKD. The CDR3 runs 15 residues. The CDR3 bases are TGTGCCATCAGTGAGTCTCGGGGAAGCAATCAGCCCCAGCATTTT. The encoded protein is CAISESRGSNQPQHF.

The rearrangement uses TRBV5-6 and TRBJ2-2; the match to TRBD1 covers 10 bases. Germline assignment: CDR1 SGHDT and CDR2 YYEEEE. The J segment lost 6 bases and the V segment lost 2 bases, leaving 13 bases of the junction unmatched. This CDR3 has 18 amino acids. In DNA form, the CDR3 reads TGTGCCAGCAGCTTTCACCTTGGGACAGGGGTACCCCCCGGGGAGCTGTTTTTT. It encodes CASSFHLGTGVPPGELFF.

This rearrangement joins TRBV5-6 to TRBJ1-2, with D uncertain. V was trimmed by 2 bases and J by 4 bases, leaving 9 bases between them. Germline V gives CDR1 SGHDT, CDR2 YYEEEE. This CDR3 contains 13 residues. The CDR3: CASSLDEVYGYTF. DNA for the CDR3: TGTGCCAGCAGCTTAGACGAGGTCTATGGCTACACCTTC. Using reference TRBV5-6 and TRBJ1-2 for the parts outside the CDR3, the full variable domain is DAGVTQSPTHLIKTRGQQVTLRCSPKSGHDTVSWYQQALGQGPQFIFQYYEEEERQRGNFPDRFSGHQFPNYSSELNVNALLLGDSALYLCASSLDEVYGYTFGSGTRLTVV.